The 22 T cell receptor beta chains presented below share a single source sample, sequenced in a study of blood T cell repertoires in COVID-19 (dated by TCRdb to 2020 to 2022). The library was built by means of the immunoSEQ multiplex PCR assay. In its TCRdb copy, this immuneACCESS table keeps in-frame sequences only and misses some clones. Where compared with another copy, unresolved V genes explain less than half of these, and the others have no known cause. Present in this sample are 150,000 to 200,000 clones, approximately 93% of which were seen just once. Jointly, the top ten make up less than 2% of the sample. The sequenced sample consisted of peripheral blood. These TCRs come from a woman between 55 and 75 years old with COVID-19, enrolled during active disease.

V is TRBV5-1 and J is TRBJ2-3; 9 nucleotides match TRBD2. V trimming: 4 bases; J trimming: 2 bases; junction bases outside the gene matches: 5. The germline CDR1 and CDR2 sequences are SGHRS and YFSETQ. This CDR3 comprises 15 residues. The CDR3 loop is CASSVAGAFTDTQYF. In nucleotides, the CDR3 is TGCGCCAGCAGCGTAGCGGGGGCCTTCACAGATACGCAGTATTTT.

The V and J genes are TRBV6-2 or TRBV6-3 and TRBJ1-3; D remains ambiguous. Germline V gene data show CDR1 as MNHEY and CDR2 as SVGEGT. The V end lost 6 bases, the J end lost 2 bases, and 8 bases lay between the germline ends. This CDR3 is 13 amino acids long. The CDR3 reads CASSPEAGNTIYF. The CDR3 DNA reads as TGTGCCAGCAGCCCGGAGGCTGGAAACACCATATATTTT.

CDR3 DNA sequence: TGCGCCAGCAGCCAAGCCCCACGCAGGCTGACAGGAAACACCATATATTTT. This encodes CASSQAPRRLTGNTIYF. This chain links TRBV4-1 with TRBJ1-3, with D unresolved. Deletions cut 1 base from V and 4 bases from J, with 17 bases between. Germline CDR1 MGHRA, CDR2 YSYEKL. The CDR3 totals 17 residues.

This chain's CDR3 is CASSLRLTYSEQGQPQHF. The CDR3 region has the DNA TGTGCCAGCAGCTTACGTTTAACCTACTCCGAGCAGGGGCAGCCCCAGCATTTT. The V gene is TRBV7-8, the J gene TRBJ1-5; D may be TRBD1 (6 bases). The CDR3 length is 18 residues. CDR1 SGHVS and CDR2 FQNEAQ come from the germline V gene. V gave up 2 bases and J gave up 7 bases, with 24 bases separating them.

The genes are TRBV19 and TRBJ1-2; D gene uncertain. Germline loops: CDR1 LNHDA, CDR2 SQIVND (reference sequence). The V end was cut by 5 bases, the J end by 3 bases, with 13 bases between. This CDR3 is built from 14 residues. CDR3 region: CASSSWAEYYGYTF. The CDR3 nucleotides read TGTGCCAGTAGTTCATGGGCCGAGTACTATGGCTACACCTTC.

The rearrangement links TRBV3-1 (or the pseudogene TRBV3-2) to TRBJ2-7; 8 nucleotides align to TRBD2. Losses at the gene ends were 4 bases for V and 4 bases for J; bases not matched to a gene: 6. This CDR3 spans 14 amino acids. Per the germline V gene, CDR1 is LGHDT and CDR2 is YNNKEL (reference sequence). The chain's CDR3 is CASSLSGGAYEQYF. The CDR3 region has the DNA TGTGCCAGCAGCCTCTCCGGGGGGGCATACGAGCAGTACTTC.

The chain combines TRBV3-1 (or the pseudogene TRBV3-2) with TRBJ2-6; tentatively, D is TRBD2 (6 bases). V lost 4 bases to trimming and J lost 0 bases, with 16 bases between them. Germline values: CDR1 LGHDT, CDR2 YNNKEL (reference sequence). The CDR3 totals 18 residues. The CDR3 sequence: CASSPRAGRASGANVLTF. Written as DNA, the CDR3 is TGTGCCAGCAGCCCAAGGGCGGGACGGGCCTCTGGGGCCAACGTCCTGACTTTC.

The chain's CDR3 is CASSSYQGAYEQYF. The CDR3 nucleotides read TGTGCCAGCAGCAGTTACCAGGGGGCCTACGAGCAGTACTTC. The chain employs TRBV6-2 or TRBV6-3 and TRBJ2-7, with 7 bases lining up with TRBD1. V lost 6 bases to trimming and J lost 2 bases; unmatched junction nucleotides: 7. The CDR3 is 14 amino acids. Germline lookup yields CDR1 MNHEY and CDR2 SVGEGT.

CDR3 sequence: CASSERYRGTEQYF. The CDR3 region has the DNA TGTGCCAGCAGTGAACGGTACAGGGGAACCGAGCAGTACTTC. The chain has TRBV2 and TRBJ2-7, with TRBD1 identical over 7 bases. V gave up 2 bases and J gave up 6 bases; unmatched junction bases: 7. CDR1 is SNHLY, CDR2 FYNNEI, per germline. The CDR3 is made up of 14 amino acids.

The J gene is TRBJ1-6, the V gene TRBV7-6; D not certain. The CDR3 length is 15 residues. The ends were cut back, 0 bases at V and 10 bases at J, with 13 bases in the middle. CDR1 SGHVS and CDR2 FNYEAQ come from the germline V gene. CDR3 loop: CASSLAALTGSPLHF. The CDR3 bases are TGTGCCAGCAGCTTAGCGGCTTTAACGGGGTCACCCCTCCACTTT.

In its sample, this clone was seen a few times. This chain links TRBV6-2 or TRBV6-3 with TRBJ1-1, with no clear D. This CDR3 comprises 15 residues. V gave up 3 bases and J gave up 1 base, with 12 bases separating them. Germline CDR1 reads MNHEY; CDR2 reads SVGEGT. The CDR3 is CASSYFGRGNTEAFF. The CDR3 nucleotides read TGTGCCAGCAGTTATTTCGGGCGGGGGAACACTGAAGCTTTCTTT.

The chain is built from TRBV18 and TRBJ2-1; D uncertain. Between the trimmed V and J ends, which lost 3 bases and 5 bases, there was a span of 8 bases. Looked up from germline, CDR1 is KGHSH and CDR2 is LQKENI. The CDR3 sequence is 13 residues long. The CDR3: CASSPPNDNEQFF. CDR3 DNA: TGTGCCAGCTCACCCCCTAATGACAATGAGCAGTTCTTC.

The genes are TRBV18 and TRBJ2-7; possibly TRBD1 for D (6 bases). Looked up from germline, CDR1 is KGHSH and CDR2 is LQKENI. The V end lost 0 bases, the J end lost 3 bases, and 15 bases lay between the germline ends. This CDR3 is built from 16 residues. CDR3 in amino acids: CASSPPARGYIYEQYF. In DNA form, the CDR3 reads TGTGCCAGCTCACCACCGGCAAGGGGGTACATCTACGAGCAGTACTTC.

This chain connects TRBV19 to TRBJ1-5; possible D gene TRBD1, 6 bases. The length of the CDR3 is 17 residues. Germline V lookup: CDR1 LNHDA, CDR2 SQIVND (reference sequence). Trimming left V 0 bases short and J 2 bases short, with 14 bases between. The CDR3: CASSIDRGLRGNQPQHF. CDR3 bases: TGTGCCAGTAGTATAGACAGGGGTCTGAGAGGCAATCAGCCCCAGCATTTT.

This sequence joins TRBV12-3 or TRBV12-4 and TRBJ1-1, with unresolved D. CDR3 length: 13 residues. The germline V and J ends were trimmed by 7 bases and 10 bases, with 19 bases remaining between them. The CDR3 DNA reads as TGTGCCAGCAATGAACGTCAACTAGGTCGAGCTTTCTTT. It yields the protein CASNERQLGRAFF.

The chain recombines TRBV20-1 with TRBJ2-2; D may be TRBD2 (6 bases). CDR1 is DFQATT, CDR2 SNEGSKA, per germline (reference sequence). The CDR3 contains 15 residues. Trimming cost V 3 bases and J 7 bases, with 18 bases left between them. In DNA, the CDR3 is TGCAGTGCTAGTCCCGGCGGGGCAGAAGGCGGGGAGCTGTTTTTT. Its translation is CSASPGGAEGGELFF.

The V gene is TRBV5-1, the J gene TRBJ1-1; D unresolved. Germline loops: CDR1 SGHRS, CDR2 YFSETQ. The V end lost 0 bases, the J end lost 4 bases, and 10 bases lay between the germline ends. This CDR3 is built from 14 residues. CDR3 DNA: TGCGCCAGCAGCTTGGCTGTCTTCCCCACTGAAGCTTTCTTT. It codes for CASSLAVFPTEAFF.

This rearrangement joins TRBV10-2 to TRBJ1-1; 9 bases align to TRBD1. Germline CDR1 reads WSHSY; CDR2 reads SAAADI. This CDR3 has 14 amino acids. V dropped 6 bases and J dropped 6; count of bases not matched to a gene: 8. CDR3 residues: CASRLDRGMAEAFF. For the CDR3, the DNA is TGCGCCAGCAGACTAGACAGGGGGATGGCTGAAGCTTTCTTT.

The chain is built from TRBV5-6 and TRBJ1-1; perhaps TRBD1 as D (5 bases). Trimming took 4 bases from V and 4 from J, leaving 11 bases between them. This CDR3 is 13 amino acids long. CDR1 and CDR2 (germline): SGHDT, YYEEEE. The CDR3 nucleotides are TGTGCCAGCAGCATGCAGGGTGGCACTGAAGCTTTCTTT. Translating gives CASSMQGGTEAFF.

The chain carries TRBV4-3 and TRBJ1-6, with D hard to call. V lost 0 bases, J lost 3 bases, and 12 bases lay in between. Per the germline V gene, CDR1 is LGHNA and CDR2 is YSLEER. CDR3 size: 17 residues. CDR3 protein: CASSQDTGVFYNSPLHF. The CDR3 coding sequence is TGCGCCAGCAGCCAAGATACCGGGGTTTTCTATAATTCACCCCTCCACTTT.

The rearrangement joins TRBV15 to TRBJ1-6; weak D call: TRBD1 (5 bases). The CDR3 loop spans 16 amino acids. Trimming shortened V by 0 bases and J by 5 bases, and 11 bases separated the two germline ends. Germline V CDR1 and CDR2: LNHNV, YYDKDF (reference sequence). This CDR3 reads CATSRDTAGNNSPLHF. The DNA for the CDR3 is TGTGCCACCAGCAGAGATACGGCAGGGAATAATTCACCCCTCCACTTT.

CDR3 protein: CASSRGGYEQYF. The CDR3 DNA reads TGTGCCAGCAGCCGGGGAGGGTACGAGCAGTACTTC. This chain links TRBV11-3 with TRBJ2-7; 7 nucleotides match TRBD2. The CDR3 consists of 12 residues. V shed 5 bases, J shed 4 bases, and the junction held 2 bases outside the gene matches. Germline V CDR1 and CDR2: SGHNT, YENEEA.